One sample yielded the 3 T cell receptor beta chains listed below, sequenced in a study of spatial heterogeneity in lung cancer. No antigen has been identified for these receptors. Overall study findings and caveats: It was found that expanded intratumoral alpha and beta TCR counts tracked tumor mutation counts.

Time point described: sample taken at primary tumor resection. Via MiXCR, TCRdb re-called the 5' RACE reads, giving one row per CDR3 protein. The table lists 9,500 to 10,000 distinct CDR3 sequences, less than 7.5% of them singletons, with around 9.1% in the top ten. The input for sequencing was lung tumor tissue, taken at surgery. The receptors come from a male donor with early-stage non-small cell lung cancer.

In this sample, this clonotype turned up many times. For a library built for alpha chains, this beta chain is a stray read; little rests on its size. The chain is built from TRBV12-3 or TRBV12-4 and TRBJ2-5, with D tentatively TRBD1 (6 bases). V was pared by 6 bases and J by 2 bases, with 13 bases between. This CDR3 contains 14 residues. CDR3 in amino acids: CASRGTRRQETQYF. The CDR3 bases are TGTGCCAGCAGGGGGACAAGGAGGCAAGAGACCCAGTACTTC.

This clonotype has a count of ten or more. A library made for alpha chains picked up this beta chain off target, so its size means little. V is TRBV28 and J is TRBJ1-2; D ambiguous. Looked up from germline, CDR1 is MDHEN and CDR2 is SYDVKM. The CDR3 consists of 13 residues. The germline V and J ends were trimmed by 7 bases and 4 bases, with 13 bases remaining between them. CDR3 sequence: CASMRPPVYGYTF. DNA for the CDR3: TGTGCCAGCATGAGGCCGCCTGTCTATGGCTACACCTTC.

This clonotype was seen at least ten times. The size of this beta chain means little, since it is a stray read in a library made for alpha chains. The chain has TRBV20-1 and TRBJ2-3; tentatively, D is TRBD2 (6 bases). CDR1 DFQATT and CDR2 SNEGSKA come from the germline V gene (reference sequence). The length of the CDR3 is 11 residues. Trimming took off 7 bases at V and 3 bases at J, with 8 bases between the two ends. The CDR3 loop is CSGGTTDTQYF. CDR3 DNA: TGCAGTGGGGGGACTACAGATACGCAGTATTTT.